This T cell receptor beta chain was captured by sequencing in a study of PD-L1 blockade in urothelial cancer. Method: immunoSEQ multiplex PCR; TCRdb's copy keeps in-frame clones and lacks some. Among some 40,000 clones listed, roughly 89% were seen once. Time point noted: peripheral blood 6 weeks after treatment start. Specimen: PBMCs, collected around atezolizumab (anti-PD-L1) treatment. The TCR sequence derives from a man aged 65 to 79 with urothelial cancer.

The CDR3 loop is CASRPGISQVGNQPQHF. The CDR3 DNA sequence: TGTGCCAGCAGACCCGGGATCTCCCAAGTGGGCAATCAGCCCCAGCATTTT. The chain is built from TRBV28 and TRBJ1-5; D gene ambiguous. The CDR3 is 17 amino acids. The V and J ends lost 6 bases and 2 bases respectively, with 20 bases between them. Germline V gene data show CDR1 as MDHEN and CDR2 as SYDVKM. The complete variable domain, with remaining parts taken from reference TRBV28 and TRBJ1-5, reads DVKVTQSSRYLVKRTGEKVFLECVQDMDHENMFWYRQDPGLGLRLIYFSYDVKMKEKGDIPEGYSVSREKKERFSLILESASTNQTSMYLCASRPGISQVGNQPQHFGDGTRLSIL.